The clone carrying this T cell receptor (delta chain) was counted a few times. TCRdb lists the protein of a much larger clone for this DNA, which differs at residue 10, so this is likely a read error; the protein given here is translated from the DNA itself. The data stem from a study of γδ T cells in repeated Plasmodium falciparum infection. Bulk repertoires came from Vgamma9/Vdelta2+ or Vdelta2-negative gammadelta T cells flow-sorted from PBMC. TCRdb redid clone calling on the multiplex PCR reads using CATT. Of 85,000 to 90,000 delta-chain clones listed, about 1.5% were seen once; the top ten hold roughly 8.1%. Germline CDR1 and CDR2: GEAIGNYY and EKD. The CDR3 runs to 14 residues.

The sequence derives from a pool of human donors (malaria-infected and uninfected, not separated). The sample consisted of gamma-delta T cells from blood. This chain uses TRDV2 with TRDJ1; unclear D gene. The J gene was missing in TCRdb and was found by matching the end of the DNA to germline. In nucleotides, the CDR3 is TGTGCCTGTGACACCGGAATGGGAACCGGTAAACTCATCTTT. Its translation is CACDTGMGTGKLIF.